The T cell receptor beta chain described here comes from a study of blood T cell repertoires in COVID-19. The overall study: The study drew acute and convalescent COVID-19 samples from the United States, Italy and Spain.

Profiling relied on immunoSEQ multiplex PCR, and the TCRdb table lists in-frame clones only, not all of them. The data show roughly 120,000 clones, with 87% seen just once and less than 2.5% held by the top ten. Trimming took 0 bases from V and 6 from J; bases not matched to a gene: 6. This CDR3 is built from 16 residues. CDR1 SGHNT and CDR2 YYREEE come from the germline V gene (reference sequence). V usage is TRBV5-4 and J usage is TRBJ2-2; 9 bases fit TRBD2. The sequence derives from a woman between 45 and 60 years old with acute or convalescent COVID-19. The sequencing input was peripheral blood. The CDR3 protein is CASSLGLAGVSGELFF. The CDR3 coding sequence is TGTGCCAGCAGCTTGGGGTTAGCGGGAGTCTCCGGGGAGCTGTTTTTT.